The 30 T cell receptor beta chains reported below all come from one sample, sequenced in a study of blood T cell repertoires in COVID-19. The assay was immunoSEQ multiplex PCR, and TCRdb's table has in-frame clones only and misses some. The repertoire holds under 85,000 clones, with roughly 90% as singletons. The sequenced material came from peripheral blood. These receptors came from an older man in a cohort sampled during active COVID-19.

The V call is TRBV7-6, the J call TRBJ1-3, with TRBD1 matching over 9 bases. V shed 0 bases and J 4 bases; nucleotides not matched to a gene: 7. CDR3 length equals 17 residues. CDR1 and CDR2 from the germline V gene are SGHVS and FNYEAQ. This CDR3 reads CASSLALTGGFGNTIYF. CDR3 nucleotide sequence: TGTGCCAGCAGCTTAGCTTTAACAGGGGGCTTCGGAAACACCATATATTTT.

V is TRBV4-3 and J is TRBJ2-5; TRBD2 matches 13 bases. The CDR3 totals 19 residues. J lost 5 bases, V lost 3 bases, and 15 bases had no gene match. Germline loops: CDR1 LGHNA, CDR2 YSLEER. The CDR3 loop reads CASSQKTHGTSGASETQYF. CDR3 nucleotides: TGCGCCAGCAGCCAGAAGACCCACGGGACTAGCGGGGCTAGCGAGACCCAGTACTTC.

V usage is TRBV6-6 and J usage is TRBJ1-3; 9 nucleotides match TRBD1. CDR3 size: 14 residues. In germline, CDR1 is MNHNY, CDR2 SVGAGI (reference sequence). J lost 2 bases, V lost 8 bases, and 4 bases had no gene match. The CDR3 nucleotides are TGTGCCAGCGGGGGGACAGGGACTGGAAACACCATATATTTT. Translating gives CASGGTGTGNTIYF.

V and J are TRBV4-1 and TRBJ1-4; a possible D gene is TRBD1 (5 bases). CDR1 MGHRA and CDR2 YSYEKL come from the germline V gene. The CDR3 runs 16 residues. The V end was cut by 1 base, the J end by 4 bases, with 13 bases between. The CDR3 nucleotides read TGCGCCAGCAGCCAAGCGCAGTGGGGCAATAATGAAAAACTGTTTTTT. Protein sequence: CASSQAQWGNNEKLFF.

The chain recombines TRBV7-9 with TRBJ2-1; 8 bases are shared with TRBD2. V dropped 0 bases and J dropped 7; count of bases not matched to a gene: 5. The CDR3 consists of 15 residues. Germline V CDR1 and CDR2: SEHNR, FQNEAQ (reference sequence). DNA for the CDR3: TGTGCCAGCAGCTTAGCTGCGGGGGGTGTGAATGAGCAGTTCTTC. This translates into CASSLAAGGVNEQFF.

This chain joins TRBV28 and TRBJ2-5, with D maybe TRBD2 (6 bases). The CDR3 is 17 residues long. Trimming stripped 3 bases from V and 4 bases from J, with 21 bases between. The V gene's germline CDR1 is MDHEN and CDR2 SYDVKM. As DNA, the CDR3 is TGTGCCAGCAGTTTGTCGACCCCCGGGAGAAGGTCAGAGACCCAGTACTTC. Translating gives CASSLSTPGRRSETQYF. Full variable domain (missing parts from reference TRBV28 and TRBJ2-5): DVKVTQSSRYLVKRTGEKVFLECVQDMDHENMFWYRQDPGLGLRLIYFSYDVKMKEKGDIPEGYSVSREKKERFSLILESASTNQTSMYLCASSLSTPGRRSETQYFGPGTRLLVL.

The chain has TRBV7-2 and TRBJ2-5, with 10 positions matching TRBD2. CDR3 length equals 15 residues. Germline V gives CDR1 SGHTA, CDR2 FQGNSA. The V gene end was trimmed by 6 bases and the J gene end by 2 bases; junction bases not matched to a gene: 6. CDR3 bases: TGTGCCAGCAGTCCGCCGGGACTAGCGCAAGAGACCCAGTACTTC. It specifies CASSPPGLAQETQYF.

The J gene is TRBJ1-1, the V gene TRBV5-1; D gene uncertain. V was shortened by 0 bases and J by 3 bases, with 12 bases between the two germline ends. Germline V gene data show CDR1 as SGHRS and CDR2 as YFSETQ. The CDR3 length is 15 residues. CDR3 residues: CASSLAGRVYTEAFF. Here the CDR3 DNA reads TGCGCCAGCAGCTTGGCCGGGAGGGTCTACACTGAAGCTTTCTTT.

CDR3 bases: TGCAGTGCTAGTCTGGACAGAAGCAATGGCTACACCTTC. Protein sequence: CSASLDRSNGYTF. The rearrangement links TRBV20-1 to TRBJ1-2, with D maybe TRBD1 (6 bases). Germline assignment: CDR1 DFQATT and CDR2 SNEGSKA (reference sequence). Trimming left V 3 bases short and J 6 bases short, with 14 bases between. This CDR3 contains 13 residues.

The chain recombines TRBV29-1 with TRBJ1-2; the match to TRBD1 covers 8 bases. The germline gives CDR1 SQVTM, CDR2 ANQGSEA. J gave up 5 bases and V 7 bases, and 9 bases lay outside the gene matches. This CDR3 is 13 amino acids long. The CDR3 sequence: CSERGTGDYGYTF. The DNA for the CDR3 is TGCAGCGAGAGAGGGACAGGCGATTATGGCTACACCTTC.

The rearrangement links TRBV7-2 to TRBJ1-4; TRBD1 agrees at 7 bases. V shed 5 bases, J shed 7 bases, and the junction held 10 bases outside the gene matches. Germline loops: CDR1 SGHTA, CDR2 FQGNSA. This CDR3 has 15 amino acids. The CDR3 loop reads CASSLQPGGGEKLFF. In DNA, the CDR3 is TGTGCCAGCAGCCTTCAACCAGGGGGAGGTGAAAAACTGTTTTTT. The full variable domain, rest sourced from reference TRBV7-2 and TRBJ1-4, is GAGVSQSPSNKVTEKGKDVELRCDPISGHTALYWYRQSLGQGLEFLIYFQGNSAPDKSGLPSDRFSAERTGGSVSTLTIQRTQQEDSAVYLCASSLQPGGGEKLFFGSGTQLSVL.

The chain joins TRBV7-2 to TRBJ1-5; D gene uncertain. Trimming stripped 5 bases from V and 6 bases from J, with 11 bases between. Germline V gene lookup returns CDR1 SGHTA and CDR2 FQGNSA. The CDR3 runs 13 residues. The CDR3 DNA is TGTGCCAGCAGCACCTATTCGGGTCAGCCCCAGCATTTT. Protein: CASSTYSGQPQHF.

The chain employs TRBV7-9 and TRBJ1-1, with 7 bases aligning to TRBD1. In germline, CDR1 is SEHNR, CDR2 FQNEAQ (reference sequence). This CDR3 has 13 amino acids. The J segment lost 7 bases and the V segment lost 4 bases, leaving 6 bases of the junction unmatched. The CDR3 here is CASSSDRQNEAFF. The CDR3 bases are TGTGCCAGCAGCTCGGACAGGCAAAATGAAGCTTTCTTT. Full variable domain (outside the CDR3, taken from reference TRBV7-9 and TRBJ1-1): DTGVSQNPRHKITKRGQNVTFRCDPISEHNRLYWYRQTLGQGPEFLTYFQNEAQLEKSRLLSDRFSAERPKGSFSTLEIQRTEQGDSAMYLCASSSDRQNEAFFGQGTRLTVV.

The gene calls are TRBV3-1 (or the pseudogene TRBV3-2) and TRBJ1-5, with D possibly TRBD1 on 6 matching bases. This CDR3 contains 17 residues. Germline-derived CDR1 and CDR2 are LGHDT and YNNKEL (reference sequence). V gave up 1 base and J gave up 2 bases, with 15 bases separating them. The chain's CDR3 is CASSQGFGGAGNQPQHF. The CDR3 DNA reads as TGTGCCAGCAGCCAAGGATTTGGGGGCGCGGGCAATCAGCCCCAGCATTTT.

The rearrangement uses TRBV24-1 and TRBJ1-5; weak D call: TRBD1 (6 bases). Germline V gives CDR1 KGHDR, CDR2 SFDVKD. The CDR3 length is 17 residues. Deletions cut 0 bases from V and 6 bases from J, with 17 bases between. The CDR3 DNA is TGTGCCACCAGTGATTTGAGGGGGGGCAGGGGTCGTCAGCCCCAGCATTTT. It codes for CATSDLRGGRGRQPQHF.

This clone has only a few counts. The V gene is TRBV7-3, the J gene TRBJ2-7, with 10 bases identical to TRBD2. Losses at the gene ends were 3 bases for V and 0 bases for J; bases not matched to a gene: 14. Germline CDR1 reads SGHTA; CDR2 reads FQGTGA. The CDR3 sequence is 19 residues long. The DNA of the CDR3 is TGTGCCAGCAGCTTGGCCCCGTTAGAAGCGGGGGGGTACTCCTACGAGCAGTACTTC. Protein sequence: CASSLAPLEAGGYSYEQYF.

The V gene is TRBV14, the J gene TRBJ2-2, with D possibly matching TRBD1 (6 bases). With 5 bases removed from V and 4 bases from J, the gap between germline ends came to 11 bases. The length of the CDR3 is 14 residues. Germline lookup yields CDR1 SGHDN and CDR2 FVKESK. The CDR3 spells CASSNRVGTGELFF. The CDR3 coding sequence is TGTGCCAGCAGCAACAGGGTTGGCACCGGGGAGCTGTTTTTT.

The chain employs TRBV5-5 and TRBJ1-5, with TRBD1 matching over 7 bases. This CDR3 has 15 amino acids. The germline gives CDR1 SGHKS, CDR2 YYEKEE (reference sequence). After removal of 0 bases from V and 2 bases from J, the junction contained 2 bases not matched to a gene. CDR3 nucleotide sequence: TGTGCCAGCAGCTTGGGCGACAGGGGCAATCAGCCCCAGCATTTT. This codes for CASSLGDRGNQPQHF.

Only one count was recorded for this clone. CDR3 sequence reads: CASSQDPWGGEQFF. Here the CDR3 DNA reads TGTGCCAGCAGCCAAGATCCTTGGGGGGGTGAGCAGTTCTTC. V and J are TRBV3-1 (or the pseudogene TRBV3-2) and TRBJ2-1; 7 nucleotides agree with TRBD2. This CDR3 region has 14 residues. The V segment lost 0 bases and the J segment 9 bases; nucleotides outside the gene matches: 5. Germline loops: CDR1 LGHDT, CDR2 YNNKEL (reference sequence).

This clone has a single count. CDR3 in amino acids: CASRGGVNYGYTF. In DNA, the CDR3 is TGTGCCAGCAGGGGAGGAGTTAACTATGGCTACACCTTC. This chain links TRBV6-5 with TRBJ1-2; D is uncertain. Trimming left V 6 bases short and J 1 base short, with 9 bases between. The CDR3 loop spans 13 amino acids. The germline V gene encodes CDR1 MNHEY and CDR2 SVGAGI.

The chain recombines TRBV19 with TRBJ1-2; 8 bases map to TRBD1. Looked up from germline, CDR1 is LNHDA and CDR2 is SQIVND (reference sequence). CDR3 length: 18 residues. J was trimmed by 3 bases and V by 3 bases; bases with no gene match: 15. CDR3: CASSILSGGASWDYGYTF. CDR3 DNA: TGTGCCAGTAGTATCTTGTCAGGGGGCGCTTCCTGGGACTATGGCTACACCTTC. The variable domain in full, with the rest retrieved from reference TRBV19 and TRBJ1-2, is DGGITQSPKYLFRKEGQNVTLSCEQNLNHDAMYWYRQDPGQGLRLIYYSQIVNDFQKGDIAEGYSVSREKKESFPLTVTSAQKNPTAFYLCASSILSGGASWDYGYTFGSGTRLTVV.

The chain combines TRBV3-1 (or the pseudogene TRBV3-2) with TRBJ2-2; 8 nucleotides agree with TRBD1. V was clipped by 5 bases and J by 1 base; unmatched bases: 9. The CDR3 extends over 17 amino acids. In germline, CDR1 is LGHDT, CDR2 YNNKEL (reference sequence). CDR3 nucleotides: TGTGCCAGCAGCTTTTATGGACAGGGTCGGAACACCGGGGAGCTGTTTTTT. Encoded protein: CASSFYGQGRNTGELFF.

The chain has TRBV18 and TRBJ2-7, with 10 bases fitting TRBD1. Germline V gives CDR1 KGHSH, CDR2 LQKENI. V was clipped by 1 base and J by 6 bases; unmatched bases: 6. The CDR3 runs to 15 residues. CDR3 DNA sequence: TGTGCCAGCTCACCACTAGGGACAGGGGACGGCGAGCAGTACTTC. Protein sequence: CASSPLGTGDGEQYF. Full variable domain (remainder filled in from reference TRBV18 and TRBJ2-7): NAGVMQNPRHLVRRRGQEARLRCSPMKGHSHVYWYRQLPEEGLKFMVYLQKENIIDESGMPKERFSAEFPKEGPSILRIQQVVRGDSAAYFCASSPLGTGDGEQYFGPGTRLTVT.

This clone was detected only a few times. The rearrangement links TRBV19 to TRBJ1-2, with D uncertain. The V end was cut by 4 bases, the J end by 4 bases, with 16 bases between. Germline CDR1 reads LNHDA; CDR2 reads SQIVND (reference sequence). This CDR3 has 15 residues. CDR3 in amino acids: CASSTAVTQAYGYTF. The CDR3 nucleotides are TGTGCCAGTAGTACGGCCGTAACCCAGGCCTATGGCTACACCTTC.

The chain has TRBV7-9 and TRBJ1-1; D is undetermined. Germline V lookup: CDR1 SEHNR, CDR2 FQNEAQ (reference sequence). The CDR3 spans 13 residues. V was trimmed by 1 base and J by 7 bases, leaving 10 bases between them. Written as DNA, the CDR3 is TGTGCCAGCAGCTTAGGGAGCAATAGTGAAGCTTTCTTT. Its translation: CASSLGSNSEAFF.

V usage is TRBV27 and J usage is TRBJ1-1, with D possibly TRBD1 on 6 matching bases. This CDR3 has 14 amino acids. The V gene lost 5 bases and the J gene lost 1 base, with 11 bases spanning the gap. The germline V gene encodes CDR1 MNHEY and CDR2 SMNVEV (reference sequence). The CDR3 bases are TGTGCCAGCAGTCCCCGGGGACAGAACACTGAAGCTTTCTTT. Its translation: CASSPRGQNTEAFF.

In this sample, this clone turned up a few times. The rearrangement joins TRBV5-1 to TRBJ2-3; weak D call: TRBD2 (6 bases). The germline V and J ends were trimmed by 0 bases and 0 bases, with 8 bases remaining between them. Germline V gene data show CDR1 as SGHRS and CDR2 as YFSETQ. CDR3 length: 15 amino acids. CDR3 nucleotides: TGCGCCAGCAGCTTGGGAGGGACTAGCACAGATACGCAGTATTTT. Amino acids: CASSLGGTSTDTQYF.

The gene calls are TRBV4-3 and TRBJ2-7; possible D gene TRBD1, 5 bases. The V gene's germline CDR1 is LGHNA and CDR2 YSLEER. The CDR3 extends over 15 amino acids. V lost 0 bases, J lost 5 bases, and 14 bases lay in between. CDR3 sequence reads: CASSQDLNRRDEQYF. CDR3 coding DNA: TGCGCCAGCAGCCAAGATTTAAACAGGAGAGACGAGCAGTACTTC.

CDR3 sequence (DNA): TGTGCCAGCAGTAACCACGGGACAGGGACTGAAAAACTGTTTTTT. Encoded protein: CASSNHGTGTEKLFF. The chain couples TRBV25-1 to TRBJ1-4; TRBD1 aligns across 9 bases. Per the germline V gene, CDR1 is MGHDK and CDR2 is SYGVNS. With V trimmed by 5 bases and J by 7 bases, 8 bases remained unmatched. The CDR3 contains 15 residues.

The chain carries TRBV18 and TRBJ1-1, with D perhaps matching TRBD1 (5 bases). With 3 bases removed from V and 1 base from J, the gap between germline ends came to 12 bases. The CDR3 length is 15 residues. Germline CDR1 KGHSH, CDR2 LQKENI. Written as DNA, the CDR3 is TGTGCCAGCTCACCGTTTACAGGAGAGAACACTGAAGCTTTCTTT. Translating it yields CASSPFTGENTEAFF.